This TCR beta chain was sequenced for a study of T cells in Graves' hyperthyroidism and ophthalmopathy. Study results and limitations: Median prediction lead before ophthalmopathy onset was 6.5 to 7 months with the model. Classification by a 13 V-J model distinguished ophthalmopathy from stable hyperthyroidism.

Authors of the study amplified TCR beta CDR3 regions from RNA transcripts. Using the HTBI primer set, a first-round RT-PCR was run on the TCR CDR3. One entry per CDR3 protein results from TCRdb running MiXCR on the multiplex PCR reads. The table has hundreds of thousands of distinct CDR3 sequences, approximately 14% seen once. Patients were aged 18 to 65, had disease duration under 2 months, and had newly diagnosed hyperthyroidism. This clonotype was recorded a few times. The antigen remains undetermined. Source material: blood. The clonotype was recovered from a woman in her late teens or twenties with Graves' hyperthyroidism.

The CDR3 DNA reads TGCGCCAGCAGGCCAGACAGTGCAAGGGGCTACACCTTC. Translated: CASRPDSARGYTF. This sequence joins TRBV10-2 and TRBJ1-2; tentative D call: TRBD1 (5 bases). This CDR3 comprises 13 residues. Germline-derived CDR1 and CDR2 are WSHSY and SAAADI. Trimming took 6 bases from V and 8 from J, leaving 16 bases between them.